What follows is one T cell receptor (beta chain) and its context. Germline lookup yields CDR1 SGHNT and CDR2 YENEEA. V was cut by 5 bases and J by 2 bases, with 12 bases left in between. The length of the CDR3 is 14 residues. This specimen comes from a study of human thymus T cells. Sequenced by immunoSEQ multiplex PCR; TCRdb stores in-frame clones only, minus some. The sample consists of roughly 60,000 clones, over 85% of them appearing once. V gene TRBV11-3 combines with J gene TRBJ2-5; D remains ambiguous. The sample taken for sequencing was blood. This sequence was found in a boy under two years old with a congenital heart defect but otherwise immunologically healthy. For the CDR3, the DNA is TGTGCCAGCAGCGCCCGCATAGATCAAGAGACCCAGTACTTC. Protein: CASSARIDQETQYF. Together with reference TRBV11-3 and TRBJ2-5, the CDR3 gives the full variable domain: EAGVVQSPRYKIIEKKQPVAFWCNPISGHNTLYWYLQNLGQGPELLIRYENEEAVDDSQLPKDRFSAERLKGVDSTLKIQPAELGDSAVYLCASSARIDQETQYFGPGTRLLVL.